This TCR beta chain was recorded in a study of stem cell transplantation in POMP-related autoinflammatory disease. In the study overall: Defective thymoproteasomes were hypothesized to impair CD8+ T-cell positive selection. Before transplant, CD4+ T cells skewed naive and CD8+ proportions were low.

CDR3 size: 12 residues. CDR1 is SGHVS, CDR2 FNYEAQ, per germline. V was cut by 5 bases and J by 3 bases, with 5 bases left in between. Prominent immunodeficiency with autoinflammation defined PRAID. Worth noting for this clone: Antigen specificity is unknown.

Repertoires were generated with immunoSEQ multiplex PCR, while TCRdb's copy carries only in-frame clones and drops some. Here the sample spans roughly 8,500 clones, just over 90% being singletons. General study results and limits: Unique TRB V-J gene pairings were limited in number in patients with PRAID. Across all analyzed T-cell subsets, patients with PRAID tended toward reduced diversity and increased clonality.

The chain recombines TRBV7-6 with TRBJ1-3, with no clear D. The sequence was obtained from a human donor with POMP-related autoinflammation and immune dysregulation (PRAID). The specimen was CD8+ T cells from PBMCs, collected before stem cell transplantation. The CDR3 is CASSPGGNTIYF. CDR3 coding DNA: TGTGCCAGCAGCCCCGGTGGAAACACCATATATTTT.